The sequence of this T cell receptor (beta chain) was determined in a study of identifying expanded T cells in peripheral blood. Sequencing used immunoSEQ multiplex PCR; TCRdb keeps in-frame clones, though not all of them. Of tens of thousands of clones listed, over 75% were seen once; the top ten hold around 2.8%. No infections or other immune events were documented during collection. General observations from the study: Variance in clone template counts between roughly 2-week samples significantly increased with total template count across all healthy donors. Roughly 1.1 clones differed between technical replicates, versus approximately 17 and 20 over time.

Germline CDR1 reads SGHTA; CDR2 reads FQGNSA. Deletions cut 5 bases from V and 7 bases from J, with 15 bases between. The CDR3 length is 13 residues. A remark on this clone: Its specificity is unknown.

V and J are TRBV7-2 and TRBJ2-7; TRBD1 might be the D (6 bases). The specimen sequenced was blood. This receptor was obtained from a person aged 18-70 years in good health. The CDR3 region has the DNA TGTGCCAGCAGCCCAGGGGCCTACCTGGAGCAGTACTTC. Protein product: CASSPGAYLEQYF.